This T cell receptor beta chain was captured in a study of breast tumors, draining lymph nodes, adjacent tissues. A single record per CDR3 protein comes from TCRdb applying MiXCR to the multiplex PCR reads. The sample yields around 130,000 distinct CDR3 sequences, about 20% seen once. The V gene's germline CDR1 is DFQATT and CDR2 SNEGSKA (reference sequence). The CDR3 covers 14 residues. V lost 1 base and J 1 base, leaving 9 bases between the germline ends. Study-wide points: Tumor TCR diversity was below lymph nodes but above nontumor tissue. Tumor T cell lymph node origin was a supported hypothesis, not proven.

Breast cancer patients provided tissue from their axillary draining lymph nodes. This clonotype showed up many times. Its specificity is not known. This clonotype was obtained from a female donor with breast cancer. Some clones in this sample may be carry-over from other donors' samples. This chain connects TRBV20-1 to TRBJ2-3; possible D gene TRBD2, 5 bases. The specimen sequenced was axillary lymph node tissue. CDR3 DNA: TGCAGTGCTAGAGGACTAATCCGCACAGATACGCAGTATTTT. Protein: CSARGLIRTDTQYF.